This TCR beta chain was identified in a study of T cells in Graves' hyperthyroidism and ophthalmopathy. Across the whole study: Peripheral blood was taken when the disease was first diagnosed, before any treatment began. Study-level findings and limits: Ophthalmopathy got predicted by the model a median about 6.5 months before its onset.

Amplification targeted TCR beta CDR3 regions from RNA transcripts. The TCR CDR3 first-round RT-PCR relied on the HTBI primer set. TCRdb reprocessed the multiplex PCR reads via MiXCR and lists one record per CDR3 protein. The sample shows hundreds of thousands of distinct CDR3 sequences, around 38% of them seen only once. This clonotype was picked up many times. What it recognizes is unknown. Germline V gene data show CDR1 as SEHNR and CDR2 as FQNEAQ (reference sequence). The CDR3 sequence is 14 residues long. With 1 base removed from V and 5 bases from J, the gap between germline ends came to 11 bases. On the basis of clinical symptoms, serum thyroxine and TRAb, thyroid ultrasound and orbital computed tomography, diagnoses were made.

The TCR comes from a man between 18 and 35 years old with Graves' hyperthyroidism. Specimen: blood. The V call is TRBV7-9, the J call TRBJ1-1, with a tentative D call TRBD1 (5 bases). The CDR3 is CASSLGGKWTEAFF. CDR3 bases: TGTGCCAGCAGCTTAGGGGGGAAGTGGACTGAAGCTTTCTTT. Combining the CDR3 with reference TRBV7-9 and TRBJ1-1 gives the whole variable domain DTGVSQNPRHKITKRGQNVTFRCDPISEHNRLYWYRQTLGQGPEFLTYFQNEAQLEKSRLLSDRFSAERPKGSFSTLEIQRTEQGDSAMYLCASSLGGKWTEAFFGQGTRLTVV.